This TCR beta chain comes out of a study of OX40 agonist ivuxolimab in advanced cancers. The repertoire was sequenced with immunoSEQ multiplex PCR; TCRdb's copy has only in-frame clones and lacks some. The sample includes about 23,000 clones, roughly 71% of them seen just once. This CDR3 is 13 amino acids long. The germline V and J ends were trimmed by 3 bases and 1 base, with 4 bases remaining between them. In germline, CDR1 is MDHEN, CDR2 SYDVKM. The sequencing used CD4+ or CD8+ T cells sorted from blood, collected in a trial of the OX40 agonist ivuxolimab. This chain uses TRBV28 with TRBJ1-5, with D unclear. The TCR comes from an adult with an advanced solid tumor such as melanoma, head and neck, liver or kidney cancer. The CDR3 DNA follows: TGTGCCAGCAGTTTTCCCAGCAATCAGCCCCAGCATTTT. Protein sequence: CASSFPSNQPQHF.